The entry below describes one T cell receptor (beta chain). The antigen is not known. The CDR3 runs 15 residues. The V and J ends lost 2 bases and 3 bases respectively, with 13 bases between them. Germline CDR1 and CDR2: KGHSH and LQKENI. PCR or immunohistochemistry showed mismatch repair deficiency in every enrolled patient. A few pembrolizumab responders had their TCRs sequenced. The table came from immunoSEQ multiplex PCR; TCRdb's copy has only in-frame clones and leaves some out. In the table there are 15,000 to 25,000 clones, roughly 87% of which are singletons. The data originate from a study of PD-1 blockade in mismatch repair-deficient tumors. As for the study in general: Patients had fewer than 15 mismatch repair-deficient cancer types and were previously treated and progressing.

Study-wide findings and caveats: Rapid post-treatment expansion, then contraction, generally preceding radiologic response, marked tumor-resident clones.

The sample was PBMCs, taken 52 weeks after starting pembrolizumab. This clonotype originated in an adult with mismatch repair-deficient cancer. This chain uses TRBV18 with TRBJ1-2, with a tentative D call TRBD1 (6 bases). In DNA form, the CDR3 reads TGTGCCAGCTCACCAGAGACAGGAACGTACTATGGCTACACCTTC. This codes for CASSPETGTYYGYTF.